This T cell receptor beta chain was identified during a study of neurological immune-mediated disorders. Study results and limitations: One related-CDR3 cluster, identified by phylogenetic grouping, held the repertoires of 18 of 34 multiple sclerosis patients and was a possible signature.

TCRdb reanalysed the 5' RACE reads using MiXCR and keeps one entry per CDR3 protein. The sample includes about 120,000 distinct CDR3 sequences, more than 2.5% seen only once; the top ten take about 1.2%. This clonotype was picked up many times. Its antigen is still unknown. From germline, CDR1 is DFQATT and CDR2 SNEGSKA (reference sequence). The CDR3 loop spans 15 amino acids. Trimming at V came to 5 bases and at J to 3 bases, leaving 10 bases not matched to a gene. This clonotype was obtained from a woman aged 30 to 39 with multiple sclerosis. This chain uses TRBV20-1 with TRBJ2-1, with 7 bases that match TRBD1. The sequenced sample was PBMCs. CDR3 residues: CSADLGQMNYNEQFF. The CDR3 DNA sequence: TGCAGTGCTGATCTGGGACAGATGAACTACAATGAGCAGTTCTTC.